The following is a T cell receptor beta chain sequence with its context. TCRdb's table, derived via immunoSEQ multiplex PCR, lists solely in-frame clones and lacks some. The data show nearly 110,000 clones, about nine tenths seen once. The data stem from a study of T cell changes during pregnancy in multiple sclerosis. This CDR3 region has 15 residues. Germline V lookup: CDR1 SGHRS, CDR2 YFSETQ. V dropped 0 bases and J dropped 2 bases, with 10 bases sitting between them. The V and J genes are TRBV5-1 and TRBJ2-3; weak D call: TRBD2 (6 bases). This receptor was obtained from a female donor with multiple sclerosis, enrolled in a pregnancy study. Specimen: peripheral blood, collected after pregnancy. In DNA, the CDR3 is TGCGCCAGCAGCTTGGACGGGAGCCCCACAGATACGCAGTATTTT. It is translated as CASSLDGSPTDTQYF.